This T cell receptor beta chain is from a study of T cell repertoires in cytomegalovirus infection. About the study: Signatures in public TCR beta sequences pointed to both CMV infection and matching HLA type. Findings of the study overall: Public TCR beta family frequency separated CMV-and-HLA carriers, including in an independent cohort. Predominance within the ex vivo response was attributable to HLA-C-restricted CMV-specific TCR beta clonotypes.

One entry per CDR3 protein, called by TCRdb with MiXCR from the reads. The sample holds approximately 500,000 distinct CDR3 sequences, about 17% seen once. This clonotype was seen ten or more times. Its target is not known. The sequencing sample was made of CD8+ T cells from PBMCs. The TCR comes from a human donor in good health (CMV status not recorded). Some clones in this sample may be carry-over from other donors' samples.

The CDR3 loop is CASSLEAAVYEQYF. CDR3 bases: TGTGCCAGCAGTTTAGAGGCGGCGGTCTACGAGCAGTACTTC. V usage is TRBV12-3 or TRBV12-4 and J usage is TRBJ2-7; D not resolved. Trimming took 1 base from V and 3 from J, leaving 10 bases between them. This CDR3 is built from 14 residues.